The 8 T cell receptor beta chains below come from one sample, sequenced in a study of blood T cell repertoires in COVID-19. Clones were sequenced by immunoSEQ multiplex PCR, and TCRdb holds only the in-frame ones, with some missing. The sample contains more than 15,000 clones, 80% to 90% of which appear only once. Source material: peripheral blood. The receptors stem from a human donor with active COVID-19. The donor label of this sample is uncertain.

This clone was seen a few times. The chain recombines TRBV29-1 with TRBJ2-7; TRBD2 matches at 7 bases. Germline loops: CDR1 SQVTM, CDR2 ANQGSEA. V trimming: 6 bases; J trimming: 3 bases; junction bases outside the gene matches: 8. CDR3 length: 13 amino acids. The CDR3 DNA follows: TGCAGCGTAACGTTGGGACTAATCTACGAGCAGTACTTC. The encoded protein is CSVTLGLIYEQYF.

This chain connects TRBV7-2 to TRBJ1-1; possibly TRBD1 for D (5 bases). The CDR3 runs to 12 residues. The germline V and J ends were trimmed by 2 bases and 10 bases, with 11 bases remaining between them. Germline loops: CDR1 SGHTA, CDR2 FQGNSA. Written as DNA, the CDR3 is TGTGCCAGCAGCTTAAGGGCGGGGGTAGCTTTCTTT. Translated: CASSLRAGVAFF.

The J gene is TRBJ2-1, the V gene TRBV6-5; 12 positions agree with TRBD2. The CDR3 has 15 amino acids. Per germline, CDR1 MNHEY and CDR2 SVGAGI. The V segment lost 6 bases and the J segment 9 bases; nucleotides outside the gene matches: 9. This chain's CDR3 is CASRSLAGGVGEQFF. Written as DNA, the CDR3 is TGTGCCAGCAGGAGCCTAGCGGGAGGGGTGGGTGAGCAGTTCTTC.

The V gene is TRBV2, the J gene TRBJ1-2; D perhaps matches TRBD1 (5 bases). V was shortened by 6 bases and J by 0 bases, with 14 bases between the two germline ends. The germline CDR1 and CDR2 sequences are SNHLY and FYNNEI. This CDR3 is 15 amino acids long. The CDR3 region is CASRIGGGSNYGYTF. CDR3 DNA sequence: TGTGCCAGCAGGATCGGGGGAGGATCTAACTATGGCTACACCTTC.

The chain combines TRBV6-2 or TRBV6-3 with TRBJ2-5; tentatively, D is TRBD1 (6 bases). Germline V gene sequence: CDR1 MNHEY, CDR2 SVGEGT. The CDR3 sequence is 16 residues long. The germline V and J ends were trimmed by 6 bases and 4 bases, with 21 bases remaining between them. CDR3 nucleotides: TGTGCCAGCAGCCCTCTACAGGGCCCCCTACGAGAGACCCAGTACTTC. It encodes CASSPLQGPLRETQYF.

The chain joins TRBV10-2 to TRBJ2-3; 15 nucleotides align to TRBD2. With 4 bases clipped from V and 6 bases from J, the junction kept 2 bases outside the gene matches. The length of the CDR3 is 15 residues. CDR1 and CDR2 from the germline V gene are WSHSY and SAAADI. Here the CDR3 reads CASSGGLAGGDTQYF. The CDR3 coding sequence is TGCGCCAGCAGTGGAGGACTAGCGGGGGGGGATACGCAGTATTTT.

The CDR3 DNA reads as TGTGCCAGCAGCTTGGTCCGTGGGAGTCAGCCCCAGCATTTT. Translating it yields CASSLVRGSQPQHF. The chain couples TRBV5-5 to TRBJ1-5; D is ambiguous. The V gene's germline CDR1 is SGHKS and CDR2 YYEKEE (reference sequence). The CDR3 has 14 amino acids. Trimming took off 0 bases at V and 6 bases at J, with 10 bases between the two ends.

V and J are TRBV6-5 and TRBJ2-7, with D possibly matching TRBD1 (6 bases). The V end lost 2 bases, the J end lost 4 bases, and 12 bases lay between the germline ends. The CDR3 is made up of 14 amino acids. Germline V gives CDR1 MNHEY, CDR2 SVGAGI. The CDR3 coding sequence is TGTGCCAGCAGTTACCGGGACACTGGTTACGAGCAGTACTTC. This encodes CASSYRDTGYEQYF.